The source of this T cell receptor beta chain is a study of vaccination and CD4 T cells after COVID-19. Overall study: Samples after vaccination came a median approximately 70 days past dose two, ranging 14 to 241. The cells were exposed to overlapping spike peptides originating from SARS-CoV-2, HCoV-NL63, HCoV-OC43 and HCoV-229E for stimulation.

Researchers used the Oncomine TCR Beta short-read assay to sequence DNA from cultured CD4+ T cells. TCRdb analysed the PCR reads with MiXCR anew, one entry per CDR3 protein. The sample shows around 16,000 distinct CDR3 sequences, around 40% of them seen only once. To note about this clonotype: Its matching antigen is unknown.

Treatment: approximately 9-day PBMC culture with coronavirus spike peptide pools or control peptides (ViraFEST assay). Negative nucleocapsid antibodies before and after vaccination showed no prior SARS-CoV-2 infection in healthy vaccine recipients. The CDR3 is 15 residues long. V was clipped by 4 bases and J by 2 bases; unmatched bases: 4. Germline values: CDR1 SGHDN, CDR2 FVKESK. The receptor comes from a human donor who received a COVID-19 vaccine. The sequences come from CD4+ T cells from blood, cultured in vitro, collected before SARS-CoV-2 vaccination. The genes are TRBV14 and TRBJ2-2; 7 bases are a match to TRBD1. The CDR3 bases are TGTGCCAGCAGCCCCTGGACAGGAAACACCGGGGAGCTGTTTTTT. Translated, it gives CASSPWTGNTGELFF.